Sequencing of this T cell receptor (beta chain) was carried out in a study of identifying expanded T cells in peripheral blood. Findings and limits, study-wide: Technical replicates showed around 1.2 changed clones; approximately 2 weeks approximately 16; four weeks 19. Clone count variance between approximately 2-week samples rose with total template count.

CDR1 is SGHVS, CDR2 FNYEAQ, per germline. V gave up 6 bases and J gave up 4 bases; unmatched junction bases: 13. This CDR3 has 17 amino acids. TCRdb's copy holds only in-frame clones and misses some; the assay was immunoSEQ multiplex PCR. The table lists some 100,000 clones, approximately 90% of them singletons. This clone was detected many times. Antigen unknown. The gene calls are TRBV7-6 and TRBJ2-3, with 10 bases lining up with TRBD2. Sequenced sample: blood. This clonotype originated in a person between 18 and 70 years old in good health. Written as DNA, the CDR3 is TGTGCCAGCAGTCTAACGGGGGCTAGCGGGAGTGCAGATACGCAGTATTTT. It specifies CASSLTGASGSADTQYF.